This T cell receptor beta chain stems from a study of shared clonotypes between healthy human individuals. The table lists this clone with a count of one. Trimming removed 4 bases from V and 4 bases from J, with 8 bases in between. The V gene's germline CDR1 is MNHEY and CDR2 SMNVEV (reference sequence). This CDR3 has 12 residues. The table came from immunoSEQ multiplex PCR; TCRdb's copy has only in-frame clones and leaves some out. The table records some 2.4 million clones, over 85% of them present only once. The chain employs TRBV27 and TRBJ2-7; D gene unclear. The material sequenced was naive CD4+ T cells from PBMCs. Subset: CD45RA+ positively selected. This receptor was taken from a man aged 18-30 years in good health. Some clones in this sample may be carry-over from other donors' samples. CDR3 bases: TGTGCCAGCAGTTCGGACGTTTACGAGCAGTACTTC. Translating gives CASSSDVYEQYF.